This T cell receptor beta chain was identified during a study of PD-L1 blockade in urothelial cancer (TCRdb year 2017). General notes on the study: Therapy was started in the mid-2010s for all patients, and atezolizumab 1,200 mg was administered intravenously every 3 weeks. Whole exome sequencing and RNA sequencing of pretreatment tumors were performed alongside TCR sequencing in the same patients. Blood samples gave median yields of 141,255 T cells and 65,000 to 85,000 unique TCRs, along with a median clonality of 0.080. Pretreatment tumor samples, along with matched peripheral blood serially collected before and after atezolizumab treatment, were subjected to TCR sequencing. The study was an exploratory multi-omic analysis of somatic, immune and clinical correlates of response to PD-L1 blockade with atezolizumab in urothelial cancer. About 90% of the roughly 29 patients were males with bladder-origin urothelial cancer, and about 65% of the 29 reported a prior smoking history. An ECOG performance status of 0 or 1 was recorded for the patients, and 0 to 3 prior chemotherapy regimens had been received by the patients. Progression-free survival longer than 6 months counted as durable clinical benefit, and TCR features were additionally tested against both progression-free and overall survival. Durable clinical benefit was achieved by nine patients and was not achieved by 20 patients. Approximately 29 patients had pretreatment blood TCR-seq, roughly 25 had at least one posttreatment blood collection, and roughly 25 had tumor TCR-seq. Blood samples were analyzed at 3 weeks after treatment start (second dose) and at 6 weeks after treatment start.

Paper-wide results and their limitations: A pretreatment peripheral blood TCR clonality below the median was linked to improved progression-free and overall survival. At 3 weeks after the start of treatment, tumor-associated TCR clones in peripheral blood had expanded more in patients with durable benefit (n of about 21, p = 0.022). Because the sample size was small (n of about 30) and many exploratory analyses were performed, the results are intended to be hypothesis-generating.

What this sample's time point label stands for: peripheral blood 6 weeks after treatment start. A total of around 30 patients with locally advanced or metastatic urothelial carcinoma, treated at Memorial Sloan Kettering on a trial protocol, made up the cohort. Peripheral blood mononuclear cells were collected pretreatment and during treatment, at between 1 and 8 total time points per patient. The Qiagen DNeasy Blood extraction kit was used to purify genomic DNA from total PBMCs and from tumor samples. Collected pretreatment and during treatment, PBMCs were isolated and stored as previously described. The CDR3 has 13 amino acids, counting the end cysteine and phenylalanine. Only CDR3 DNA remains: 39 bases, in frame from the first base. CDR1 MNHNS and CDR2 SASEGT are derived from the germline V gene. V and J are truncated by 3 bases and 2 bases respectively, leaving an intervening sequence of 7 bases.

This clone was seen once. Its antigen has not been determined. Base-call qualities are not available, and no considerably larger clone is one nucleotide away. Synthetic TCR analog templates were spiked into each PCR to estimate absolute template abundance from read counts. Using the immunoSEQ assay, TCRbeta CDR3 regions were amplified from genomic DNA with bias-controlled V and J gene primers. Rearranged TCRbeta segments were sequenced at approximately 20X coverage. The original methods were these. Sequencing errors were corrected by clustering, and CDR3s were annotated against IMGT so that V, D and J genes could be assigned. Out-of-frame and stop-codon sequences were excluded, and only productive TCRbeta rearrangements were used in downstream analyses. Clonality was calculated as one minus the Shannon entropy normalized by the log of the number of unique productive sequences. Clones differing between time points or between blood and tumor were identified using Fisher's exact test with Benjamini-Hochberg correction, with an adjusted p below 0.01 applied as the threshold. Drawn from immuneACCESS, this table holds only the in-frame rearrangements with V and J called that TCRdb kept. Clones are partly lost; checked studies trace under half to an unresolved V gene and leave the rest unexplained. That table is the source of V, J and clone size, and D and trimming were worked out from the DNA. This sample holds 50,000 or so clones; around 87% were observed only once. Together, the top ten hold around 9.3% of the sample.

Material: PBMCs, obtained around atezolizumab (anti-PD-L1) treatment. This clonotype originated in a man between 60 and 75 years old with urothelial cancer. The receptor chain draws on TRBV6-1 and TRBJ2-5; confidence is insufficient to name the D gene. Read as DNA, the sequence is TGTGCCAGCAGTGATCTGTTTCAAGAGACCCAGTACTTC. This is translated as CASSDLFQETQYF.